Below are 5 T cell receptor beta chains sequenced from a single sample in a study of shared clonotypes between healthy human individuals. This table comes from immunoSEQ multiplex PCR, and its TCRdb copy is limited to in-frame clones, with some not included. The sample carries 2 million to 3 million clones, approximately 93% recorded once. The sequencing input was naive CD4+ T cells from PBMCs. Subset of the sample: CD45RA+ positively selected. The receptors stem from a man aged 18 to 30 in good health. Some clones in this sample may be carry-over from other donors' samples.

The chain couples TRBV4-1 to TRBJ2-3; D uncertain. Germline loops: CDR1 MGHRA, CDR2 YSYEKL. The CDR3 runs to 15 residues. V was pared by 1 base and J by 4 bases, with 12 bases between. The DNA for the CDR3 is TGCGCCAGCAGCCAAGTCGAGGTTGGGGCAGATACGCAGTATTTT. Residues: CASSQVEVGADTQYF.

V and J are TRBV4-3 and TRBJ2-7; TRBD2 is a possible D gene (5 bases). CDR1 and CDR2 (germline): LGHNA, YSLEER. V was pared by 0 bases and J by 0 bases, with 12 bases between. The CDR3 is 16 amino acids. CDR3 residues: CASSQDKTGSSYEQYF. In DNA form, the CDR3 reads TGCGCCAGCAGCCAAGATAAGACGGGGAGCTCCTACGAGCAGTACTTC.

CDR3 bases: TGTGCCAGCAGCTTATTAGGTCAGGGCTACGAGCAGTACTTC. Translating gives CASSLLGQGYEQYF. V usage is TRBV13 and J usage is TRBJ2-5; maybe TRBD1 (5 bases). TRBJ2-7 matches the DNA end more closely, so the J call is doubtful. Germline assignment: CDR1 PRHDT and CDR2 FYEKMQ (reference sequence). The CDR3 is 14 amino acids.

This chain joins TRBV5-1 and TRBJ2-1; D unresolved. The germline gives CDR1 SGHRS, CDR2 YFSETQ. CDR3 length: 16 amino acids. Trimming stripped 5 bases from V and 8 bases from J, with 23 bases between. CDR3 bases: TGCGCCAGCAGGGTCATTCCGGGTGCGGTCGGAGATGAGCAGTTCTTC. This translates into CASRVIPGAVGDEQFF.

The V and J genes are TRBV10-2 and TRBJ2-7, with a tentative D call TRBD2 (6 bases). CDR3 length: 14 amino acids. V shed 7 bases and J shed 2 bases, with 15 bases lying between them. Germline V lookup: CDR1 WSHSY, CDR2 SAAADI. The CDR3 bases are TGCGCCAGCATCGATCCGGGGGACCCCTACGAGCAGTACTTC. Its translation: CASIDPGDPYEQYF.